This entry concerns a single TCR beta chain. Antigen: not known. Germline V gene lookup returns CDR1 GTSNPN and CDR2 SVGIG (reference sequence). V was cut by 4 bases and J by 2 bases, with 14 bases left in between. The CDR3 length is 14 residues. This record comes from a study of siplizumab effects on memory and regulatory T cells. Study-level findings and limits: On average, nearly 70% of mappable alloreactive CD4+ clones were Treg-derived under siplizumab, against less than 35% in controls. Significantly reduced by siplizumab was the cumulative frequency of alloreactive sequences, namely those traceable to unstimulated CD4+ memory cells.

TCRdb's copy holds only in-frame clones and misses some; the assay was immunoSEQ multiplex PCR. The data hold 110,000 or so clones, with roughly 91% observed a single time. The sample consisted of CD4+ T cells sorted from blood. This sequence joins TRBV30 and TRBJ1-2, with no clear D. This receptor was obtained from a human donor in good health. This chain's CDR3 is CAWIRKGRNYGYTF. CDR3 sequence (DNA): TGTGCCTGGATTAGGAAGGGTCGCAACTATGGCTACACCTTC.